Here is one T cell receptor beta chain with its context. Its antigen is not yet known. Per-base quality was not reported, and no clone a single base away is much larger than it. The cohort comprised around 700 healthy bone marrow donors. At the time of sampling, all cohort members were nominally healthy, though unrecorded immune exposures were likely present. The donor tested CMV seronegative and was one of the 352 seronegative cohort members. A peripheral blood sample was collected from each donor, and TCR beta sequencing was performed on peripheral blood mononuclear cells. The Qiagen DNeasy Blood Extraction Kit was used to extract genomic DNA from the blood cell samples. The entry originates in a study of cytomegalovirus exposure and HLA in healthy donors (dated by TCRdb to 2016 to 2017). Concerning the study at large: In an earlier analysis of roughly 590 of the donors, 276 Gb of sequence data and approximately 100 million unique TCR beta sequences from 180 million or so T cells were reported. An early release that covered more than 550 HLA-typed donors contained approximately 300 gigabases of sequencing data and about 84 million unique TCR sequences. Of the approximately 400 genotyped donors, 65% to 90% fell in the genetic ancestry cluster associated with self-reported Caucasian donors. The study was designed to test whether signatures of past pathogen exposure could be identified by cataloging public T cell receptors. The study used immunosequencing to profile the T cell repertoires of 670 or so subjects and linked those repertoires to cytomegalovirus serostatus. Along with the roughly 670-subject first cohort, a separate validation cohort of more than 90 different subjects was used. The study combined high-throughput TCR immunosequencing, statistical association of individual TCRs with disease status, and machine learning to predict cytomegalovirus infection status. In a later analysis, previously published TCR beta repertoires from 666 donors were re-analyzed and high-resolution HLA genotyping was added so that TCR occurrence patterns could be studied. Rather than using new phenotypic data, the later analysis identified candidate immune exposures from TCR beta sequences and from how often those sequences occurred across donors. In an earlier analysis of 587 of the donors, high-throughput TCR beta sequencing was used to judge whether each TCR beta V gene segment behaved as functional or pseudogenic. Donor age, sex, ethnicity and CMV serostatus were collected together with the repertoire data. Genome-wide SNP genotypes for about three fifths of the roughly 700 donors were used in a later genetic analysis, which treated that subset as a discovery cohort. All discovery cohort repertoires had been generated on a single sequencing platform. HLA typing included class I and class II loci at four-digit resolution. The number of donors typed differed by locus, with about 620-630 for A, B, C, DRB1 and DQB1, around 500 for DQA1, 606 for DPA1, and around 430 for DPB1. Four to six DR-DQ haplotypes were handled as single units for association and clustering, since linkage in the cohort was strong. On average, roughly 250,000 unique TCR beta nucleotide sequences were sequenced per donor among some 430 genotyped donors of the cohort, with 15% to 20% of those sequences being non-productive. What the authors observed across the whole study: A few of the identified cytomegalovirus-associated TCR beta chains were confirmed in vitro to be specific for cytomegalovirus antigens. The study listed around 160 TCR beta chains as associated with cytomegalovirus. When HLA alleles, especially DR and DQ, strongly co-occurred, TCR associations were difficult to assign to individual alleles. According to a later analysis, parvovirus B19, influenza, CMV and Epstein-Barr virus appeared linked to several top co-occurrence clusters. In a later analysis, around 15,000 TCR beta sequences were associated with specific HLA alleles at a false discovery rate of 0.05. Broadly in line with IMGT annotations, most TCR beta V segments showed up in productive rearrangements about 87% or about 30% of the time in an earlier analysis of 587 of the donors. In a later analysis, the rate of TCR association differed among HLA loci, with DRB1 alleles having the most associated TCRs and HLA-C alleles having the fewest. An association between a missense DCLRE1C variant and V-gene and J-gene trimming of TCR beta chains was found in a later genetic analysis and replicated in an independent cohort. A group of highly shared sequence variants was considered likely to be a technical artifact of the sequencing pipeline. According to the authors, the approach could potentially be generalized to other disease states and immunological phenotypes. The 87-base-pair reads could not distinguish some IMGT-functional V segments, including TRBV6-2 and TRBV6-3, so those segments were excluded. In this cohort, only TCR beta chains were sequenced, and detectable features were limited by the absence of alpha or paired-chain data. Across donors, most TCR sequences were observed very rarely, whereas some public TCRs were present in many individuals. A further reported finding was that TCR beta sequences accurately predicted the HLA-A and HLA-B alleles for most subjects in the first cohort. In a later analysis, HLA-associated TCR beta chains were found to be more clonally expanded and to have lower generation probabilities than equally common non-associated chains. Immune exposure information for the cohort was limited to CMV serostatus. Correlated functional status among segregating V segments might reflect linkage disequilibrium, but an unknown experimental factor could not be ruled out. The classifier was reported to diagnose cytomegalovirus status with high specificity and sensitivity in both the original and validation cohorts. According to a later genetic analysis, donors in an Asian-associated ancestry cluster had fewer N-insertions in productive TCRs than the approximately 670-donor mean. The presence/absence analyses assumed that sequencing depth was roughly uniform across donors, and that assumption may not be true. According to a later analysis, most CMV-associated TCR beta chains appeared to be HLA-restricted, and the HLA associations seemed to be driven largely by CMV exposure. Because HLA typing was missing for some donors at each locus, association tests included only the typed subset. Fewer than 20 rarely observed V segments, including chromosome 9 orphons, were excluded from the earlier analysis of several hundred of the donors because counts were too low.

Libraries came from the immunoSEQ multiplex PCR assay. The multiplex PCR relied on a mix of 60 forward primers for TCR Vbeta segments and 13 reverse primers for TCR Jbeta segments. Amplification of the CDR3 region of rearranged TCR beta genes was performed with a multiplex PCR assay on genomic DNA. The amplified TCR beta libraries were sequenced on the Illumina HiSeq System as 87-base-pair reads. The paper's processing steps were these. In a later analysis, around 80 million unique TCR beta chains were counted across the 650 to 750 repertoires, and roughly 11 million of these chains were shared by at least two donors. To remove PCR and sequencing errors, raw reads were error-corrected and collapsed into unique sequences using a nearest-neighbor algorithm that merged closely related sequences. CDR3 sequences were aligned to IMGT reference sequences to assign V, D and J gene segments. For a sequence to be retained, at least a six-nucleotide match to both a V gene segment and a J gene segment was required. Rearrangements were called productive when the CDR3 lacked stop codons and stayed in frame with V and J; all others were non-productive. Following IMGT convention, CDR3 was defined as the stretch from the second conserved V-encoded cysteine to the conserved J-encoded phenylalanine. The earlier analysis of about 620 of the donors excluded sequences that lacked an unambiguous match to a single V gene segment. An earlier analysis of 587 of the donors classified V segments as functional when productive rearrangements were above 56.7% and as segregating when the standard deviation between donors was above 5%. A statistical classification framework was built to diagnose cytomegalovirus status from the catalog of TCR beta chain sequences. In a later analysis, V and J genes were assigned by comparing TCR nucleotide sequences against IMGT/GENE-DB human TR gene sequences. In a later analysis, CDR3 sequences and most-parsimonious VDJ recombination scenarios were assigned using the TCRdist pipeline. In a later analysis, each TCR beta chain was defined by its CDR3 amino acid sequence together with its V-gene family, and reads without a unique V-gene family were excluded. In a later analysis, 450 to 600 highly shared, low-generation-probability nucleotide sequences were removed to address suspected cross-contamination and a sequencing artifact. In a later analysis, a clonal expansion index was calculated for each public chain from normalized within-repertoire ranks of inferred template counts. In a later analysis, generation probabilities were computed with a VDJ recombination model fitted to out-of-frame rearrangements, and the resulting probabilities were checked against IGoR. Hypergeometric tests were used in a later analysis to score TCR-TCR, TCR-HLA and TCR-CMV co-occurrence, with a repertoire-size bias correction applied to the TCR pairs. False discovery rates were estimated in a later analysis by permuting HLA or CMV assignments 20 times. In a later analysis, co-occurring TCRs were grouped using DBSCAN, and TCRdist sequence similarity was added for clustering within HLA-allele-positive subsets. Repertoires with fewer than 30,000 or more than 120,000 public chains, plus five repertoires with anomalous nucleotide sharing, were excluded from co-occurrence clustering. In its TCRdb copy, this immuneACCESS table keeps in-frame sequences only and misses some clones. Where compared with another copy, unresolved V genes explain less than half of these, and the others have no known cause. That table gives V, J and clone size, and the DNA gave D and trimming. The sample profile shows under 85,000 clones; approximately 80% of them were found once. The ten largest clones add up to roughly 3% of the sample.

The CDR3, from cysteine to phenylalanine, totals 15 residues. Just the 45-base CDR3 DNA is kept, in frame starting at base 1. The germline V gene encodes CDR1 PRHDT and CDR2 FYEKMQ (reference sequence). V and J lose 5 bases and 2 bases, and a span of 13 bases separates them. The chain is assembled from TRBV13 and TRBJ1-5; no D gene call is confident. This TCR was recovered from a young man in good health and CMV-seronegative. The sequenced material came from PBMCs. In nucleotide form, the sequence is TGTGCCAGCAGCCCGGGGAGAAACGGCAATCAGCCCCAGCATTTT. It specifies CASSPGRNGNQPQHF. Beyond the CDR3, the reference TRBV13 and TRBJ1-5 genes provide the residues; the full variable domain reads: AAGVIQSPRHLIKEKRETATLKCYPIPRHDTVYWYQQGPGQDPQFLISFYEKMQSDKGSIPDRFSAQQFSDYHSELNMSSLELGDSALYFCASSPGRNGNQPQHFGDGTRLSIL.